The 22 T cell receptor beta chains in this list originate from one sample, sequenced in a study of T cell responses to AZD1222 COVID-19 vaccine. TCRdb keeps only in-frame clones here, not all; method: immunoSEQ multiplex PCR. The profile covers 150,000 to 200,000 clones, with about 92% appearing a single time and 8.5% to 12% taken by the ten largest. Source: peripheral blood, taken on day 0 of AZD1222 vaccination. These TCRs come from an adult in good health.

The V gene is TRBV9, the J gene TRBJ2-2; unclear D gene. CDR3 length: 15 residues. From germline, CDR1 is SGDLS and CDR2 YYNGEE. V was shortened by 3 bases and J by 1 base, with 10 bases between the two germline ends. CDR3: CASSDSILNTGELFF. The DNA of the CDR3 is TGTGCCAGCAGCGACAGTATCCTGAACACCGGGGAGCTGTTTTTT.

The chain links TRBV11-3 to TRBJ2-1, with 7 bases fitting TRBD1. The CDR3 extends over 16 amino acids. V was clipped by 5 bases and J by 2 bases; unmatched bases: 9. Germline values: CDR1 SGHNT, CDR2 YENEEA. The CDR3 bases are TGTGCCAGCAGCCCCGGTGACAGGGCCCCCTACAATGAGCAGTTCTTC. It is translated as CASSPGDRAPYNEQFF.

This sequence joins TRBV5-6 and TRBJ1-5, with D maybe TRBD1 (6 bases). Per the germline V gene, CDR1 is SGHDT and CDR2 is YYEEEE. V gave up 1 base and J gave up 2 bases, with 13 bases separating them. There are 16 residues in the CDR3. The chain's CDR3 is CASSLSGAGGNQPQHF. The DNA of the CDR3 is TGTGCCAGCAGCTTGTCAGGGGCAGGTGGCAATCAGCCCCAGCATTTT.

The chain joins TRBV2 to TRBJ2-3; D could derive from TRBD1 or TRBD2 (5 bases each). The CDR3 totals 13 residues. Germline values: CDR1 SNHLY, CDR2 FYNNEI. V gave up 8 bases and J gave up 2 bases, with 11 bases separating them. DNA for the CDR3: TGTGCCAGCGAAGGGACCGACACAGATACGCAGTATTTT. Translation: CASEGTDTDTQYF.

The CDR3 DNA reads TGTGCCAGCAGCTTTCCGGGACAGCCGACAGATACGCAGTATTTT. Translation gives CASSFPGQPTDTQYF. This sequence joins TRBV5-4 and TRBJ2-3; 7 nucleotides align to TRBD1. V lost 2 bases and J lost 3; bases outside the gene matches: 6. The CDR3 spans 15 residues. Germline CDR1 reads SGHNT; CDR2 reads YYREEE (reference sequence). The full variable domain, its missing parts supplied by reference TRBV5-4 and TRBJ2-3, is ETGVTQSPTHLIKTRGQQVTLRCSSQSGHNTVSWYQQALGQGPQFIFQYYREEENGRGNFPPRFSGLQFPNYSSELNVNALELDDSALYLCASSFPGQPTDTQYFGPGTRLTVL.

The chain couples TRBV7-9 to TRBJ2-1; D is unclear. The CDR3 runs to 12 residues. In germline, CDR1 is SEHNR, CDR2 FQNEAQ (reference sequence). The germline V and J ends were trimmed by 1 base and 6 bases, with 4 bases remaining between them. The CDR3 loop is CASSLVVNEQFF. DNA for the CDR3: TGTGCCAGCAGCTTAGTGGTCAATGAGCAGTTCTTC.

The chain is built from TRBV10-3 and TRBJ1-1, with 10 nucleotides matching TRBD1. V lost 3 bases, J lost 5 bases, and 9 bases stayed unmatched. The CDR3 totals 16 residues. Per the germline V gene, CDR1 is ENHRY and CDR2 is SYGVKD. The CDR3 reads CAISDGDRGRWTEAFF. As DNA, the CDR3 is TGTGCCATCAGTGATGGAGACAGGGGGCGTTGGACTGAAGCTTTCTTT.

This clone was detected only once. J is TRBJ2-7 and V is TRBV9, with 14 positions matching TRBD2. With V trimmed by 4 bases and J by 3 bases, 3 bases remained unmatched. CDR3 length equals 15 residues. Germline CDR1 SGDLS, CDR2 YYNGEE. CDR3 DNA: TGTGCCAGCAGCCCCGGGACTAGCGGGGGCTACGAGCAGTACTTC. The encoded protein is CASSPGTSGGYEQYF.

This chain uses TRBV21-1 with TRBJ1-1; the table's D call, TRBD1, was not checked against the DNA. TRBV21-1 is flagged as a pseudogene. The CDR3 length is 15 residues. The CDR3 DNA is TGTGCCAGCAGCGGTCAGGGGACCCTCCGCACTGAAGCTTTCTTT. Translation: CASSGQGTLRTEAFF.

In this sample, this clone turned up once. V and J are TRBV7-6 and TRBJ1-2; unclear D gene. Germline CDR1 and CDR2: SGHVS and FNYEAQ. The CDR3 runs 11 residues. The V end lost 5 bases, the J end lost 10 bases, and 11 bases lay between the germline ends. The CDR3 protein is CASSPEVAYTF. The CDR3 DNA reads TGTGCCAGCAGCCCCGAAGTAGCCTACACCTTC.

The chain links TRBV3-1 (or the pseudogene TRBV3-2) to TRBJ2-2, with D uncertain. The CDR3 is 15 amino acids. Germline assignment: CDR1 LGHDT and CDR2 YNNKEL (reference sequence). V dropped 2 bases and J dropped 3 bases, with 10 bases sitting between them. For the CDR3, the DNA is TGTGCCAGCAGCCAATTCCCAAGGGACACCGGGGAGCTGTTTTTT. This codes for CASSQFPRDTGELFF.

The chain couples TRBV10-1 to TRBJ2-1; D might be TRBD2 (5 bases). The V and J ends lost 2 bases and 7 bases respectively, with 15 bases between them. This CDR3 is built from 15 residues. Looked up from germline, CDR1 is WNHNN and CDR2 is SYGVQD (reference sequence). CDR3 sequence reads: CASSEIATVGNEQFF. CDR3 in DNA: TGCGCCAGCAGTGAGATAGCGACCGTGGGGAATGAGCAGTTCTTC.

This chain uses TRBV10-1 with TRBJ2-7, with 9 bases identical to TRBD1. CDR3 size: 15 residues. Germline CDR1 is WNHNN and CDR2 is SYGVQD (reference sequence). J gave up 3 bases and V 3 bases, and 6 bases lay outside the gene matches. CDR3 bases: TGCGCCAGCAGTGACGGACAGGGGAGCGACTACGAGCAGTACTTC. This encodes CASSDGQGSDYEQYF.

The table lists this clone with a count of one. The chain uses TRBV24-1 and TRBJ1-1; tentatively, D is TRBD1 (6 bases). Trimming pared 7 bases from V and 1 base from J, leaving 12 bases between. The germline V gene has CDR1 KGHDR and CDR2 SFDVKD. The CDR3 is 14 residues long. The CDR3 sequence: CATRLQGRNTEAFF. In DNA, the CDR3 is TGTGCCACCAGATTACAGGGTAGGAACACTGAAGCTTTCTTT.

This clone was seen more than once but under ten times. The chain uses TRBV7-9 and TRBJ1-1, with 9 nucleotides matching TRBD1. V dropped 4 bases and J dropped 5; count of bases not matched to a gene: 5. This CDR3 region has 14 residues. Germline CDR1 and CDR2: SEHNR and FQNEAQ (reference sequence). The CDR3 DNA reads as TGTGCCAGCAGCTCCGGACAGGGGAGAACTGAAGCTTTCTTT. This translates into CASSSGQGRTEAFF.

The J gene is TRBJ1-2, the V gene TRBV30; weak D call: TRBD1 (5 bases). The CDR3 is made up of 14 amino acids. V shed 6 bases and J shed 1 base, with 15 bases lying between them. The germline V gene encodes CDR1 GTSNPN and CDR2 SVGIG (reference sequence). This CDR3 reads CACNNKGRNYGYTF. The CDR3 DNA is TGTGCCTGTAACAACAAGGGGCGTAACTATGGCTACACCTTC.

This rearrangement joins TRBV7-9 to TRBJ1-1; 9 positions match TRBD1. CDR1 and CDR2 (germline): SEHNR, FQNEAQ (reference sequence). V lost 5 bases and J lost 4; bases outside the gene matches: 8. CDR3 length equals 15 residues. The CDR3 region has the DNA TGTGCCAGCAGCGAACAGGGGGCCGCGGGCACTGAAGCTTTCTTT. Its translation: CASSEQGAAGTEAFF.

The CDR3 DNA follows: TGTGCCAGCAGCCCGAGACAGGGTACCACTGAAGCTTTCTTT. Translation: CASSPRQGTTEAFF. V gene TRBV9 combines with J gene TRBJ1-1; 7 bases align to TRBD1. The CDR3 covers 14 residues. Germline CDR1 SGDLS, CDR2 YYNGEE. V dropped 4 bases and J dropped 4; count of bases not matched to a gene: 7.

V usage is TRBV27 and J usage is TRBJ2-7, with 8 bases identical to TRBD2. The V and J ends lost 4 bases and 0 bases, in that order; junction bases with no gene match: 2. The V gene's germline CDR1 is MNHEY and CDR2 SMNVEV (reference sequence). CDR3 length: 14 residues. CDR3 in amino acids: CASSSGTSSYEQYF. The CDR3 DNA reads as TGTGCCAGCAGTTCGGGGACTAGCTCCTACGAGCAGTACTTC.

CDR3 nucleotide sequence: TGTGCCAGCTCACTTCAAGAGACCCAGTACTTC. Translating it yields CASSLQETQYF. The rearrangement joins TRBV18 to TRBJ2-5, with D uncertain. Germline loops: CDR1 KGHSH, CDR2 LQKENI. V lost 4 bases and J 2 bases, leaving 2 bases between the germline ends. There are 11 residues in the CDR3.

The J gene is TRBJ2-2, the V gene TRBV20-1, with no clear D. The germline V and J ends were trimmed by 6 bases and 2 bases, with 4 bases remaining between them. The CDR3 length is 11 residues. CDR1 DFQATT and CDR2 SNEGSKA come from the germline V gene (reference sequence). The CDR3 DNA is TGCAGTGCATTTAACACCGGGGAGCTGTTTTTT. Amino acid sequence: CSAFNTGELFF.

The J gene is TRBJ1-4, the V gene TRBV11-2; 7 nucleotides match TRBD1. CDR1 and CDR2 from the germline V gene are SGHAT and FQNNGV. Losses at the gene ends were 4 bases for V and 7 bases for J; bases not matched to a gene: 6. CDR3 length: 14 residues. The CDR3 DNA reads TGTGCCAGCAGCTCGGACAGGTATTCTGAAAAACTGTTTTTT. It is translated as CASSSDRYSEKLFF.